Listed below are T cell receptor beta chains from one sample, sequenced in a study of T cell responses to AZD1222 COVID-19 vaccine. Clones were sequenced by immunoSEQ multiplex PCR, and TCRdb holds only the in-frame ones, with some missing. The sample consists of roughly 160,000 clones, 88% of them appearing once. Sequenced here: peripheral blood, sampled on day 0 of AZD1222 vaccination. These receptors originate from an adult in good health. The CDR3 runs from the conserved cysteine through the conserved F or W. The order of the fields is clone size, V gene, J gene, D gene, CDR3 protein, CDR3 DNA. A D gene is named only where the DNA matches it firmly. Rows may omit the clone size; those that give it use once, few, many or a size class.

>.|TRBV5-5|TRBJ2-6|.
CASSLEVSGANVLTF
TGTGCCAGCAGCTTGGAGGTCTCTGGGGCCAACGTCCTGACTTTC
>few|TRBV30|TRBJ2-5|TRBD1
CAWTGTGQETQYF
TGTGCCTGGACCGGGACAGGCCAAGAGACCCAGTACTTC
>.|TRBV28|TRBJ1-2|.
CASSLVGGGAGYTF
TGTGCCAGCAGTTTAGTGGGGGGTGGGGCTGGCTACACCTTC
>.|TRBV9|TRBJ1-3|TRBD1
CASSEGTDRAGNTIYF
TGTGCCAGCAGCGAGGGGACCGACAGGGCTGGAAACACCATATATTTT
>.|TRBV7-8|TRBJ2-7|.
CASSLGGDYEQYF
TGTGCCAGCAGCTTAGGGGGAGACTACGAGCAGTACTTC
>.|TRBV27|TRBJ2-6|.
CASSFQKTGANVLTF
TGTGCCAGCAGTTTTCAGAAAACTGGGGCCAACGTCCTGACTTTC
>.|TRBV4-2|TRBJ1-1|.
CASSDRRAEAFF
TGTGCCAGCAGCGACCGGAGGGCTGAAGCTTTCTTT
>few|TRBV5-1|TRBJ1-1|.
CASSPTRLNTEAFF
TGCGCCAGCAGCCCGACCAGGTTGAACACTGAAGCTTTCTTT
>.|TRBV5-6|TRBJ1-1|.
CASSLLKFMNTEAFF
TGTGCCAGCAGCTTGTTGAAGTTCATGAACACTGAAGCTTTCTTT
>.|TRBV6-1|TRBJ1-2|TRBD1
CASRNRGQGYGYTF
TGTGCCAGCAGGAACAGGGGGCAGGGCTATGGCTACACCTTC
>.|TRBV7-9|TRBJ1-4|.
CASSLERERGGEKLFF
TGTGCCAGCAGCTTAGAGCGGGAAAGGGGAGGGGAAAAACTGTTTTTT
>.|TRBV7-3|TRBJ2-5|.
CASSSGDRREETQYF
TGTGCCAGCAGCTCGGGAGACAGGAGGGAAGAGACCCAGTACTTC
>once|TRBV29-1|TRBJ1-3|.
CSVEDRKGGNTIYF
TGCAGCGTTGAAGATCGAAAAGGGGGGAACACCATATATTTT
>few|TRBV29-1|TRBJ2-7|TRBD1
CSVRDRDLYEQYF
TGCAGCGTCCGGGACAGGGACCTGTACGAGCAGTACTTC
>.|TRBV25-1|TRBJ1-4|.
CASSGGGTNEKLFF
TGTGCCAGCAGCGGGGGGGGCACTAATGAAAAACTGTTTTTT
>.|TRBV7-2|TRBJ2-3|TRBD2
CASSVLAGTTDTQYF
TGTGCCAGCAGCGTACTAGCGGGGACCACAGATACGCAGTATTTT
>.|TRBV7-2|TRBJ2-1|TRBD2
CASSPLGLADYNEQFF
TGTGCCAGCAGCCCGTTAGGCCTAGCGGACTACAATGAGCAGTTCTTC
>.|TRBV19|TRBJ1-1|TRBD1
CASSTTSRGPGAFF
TGTGCCAGTAGTACAACTAGCAGGGGGCCTGGAGCTTTCTTT
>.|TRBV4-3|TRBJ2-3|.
CASSQDTWGADTQYF
TGCGCCAGCAGCCAAGATACCTGGGGTGCAGATACGCAGTATTTT
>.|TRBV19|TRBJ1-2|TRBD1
CASSIDPPGTGLYGYTF
TGTGCCAGTAGTATAGATCCCCCCGGGACAGGGCTCTATGGCTACACCTTC
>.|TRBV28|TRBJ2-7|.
CASTGDSVNYEQYF
TGTGCCAGCACAGGAGATAGCGTCAACTACGAGCAGTACTTC
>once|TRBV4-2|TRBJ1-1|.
CASSQDDWGEAEAFF
TGTGCCAGCAGCCAAGATGATTGGGGGGAGGCTGAAGCTTTCTTT
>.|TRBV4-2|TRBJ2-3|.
CASSQDPGFTDTQYF
TGTGCCAGCAGCCAAGATCCCGGGTTCACAGATACGCAGTATTTT
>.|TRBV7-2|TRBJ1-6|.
CASSPPAGENSPLHF
TGTGCCAGCAGCCCACCGGCAGGGGAAAATTCACCCCTCCACTTT
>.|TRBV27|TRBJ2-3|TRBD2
CASRSWGGKTDTQYF
TGTGCCAGCAGATCATGGGGGGGTAAGACAGATACGCAGTATTTT
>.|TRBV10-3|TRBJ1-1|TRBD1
CATRDRVNTEAFF
TGTGCCACCCGGGACAGGGTAAACACTGAAGCTTTCTTT
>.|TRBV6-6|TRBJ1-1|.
CASSYSRQNTEAFF
TGTGCCAGCAGTTACTCACGGCAGAACACTGAAGCTTTCTTT
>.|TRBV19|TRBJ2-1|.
CASSIVTLMGEQFF
TGTGCCAGTAGTATTGTCACACTTATGGGTGAGCAGTTCTTC
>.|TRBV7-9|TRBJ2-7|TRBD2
CASSLVISGRVYEQYF
TGTGCCAGCAGCTTAGTAATTAGCGGGAGGGTCTACGAGCAGTACTTC